These 15 T cell receptor beta chains were all obtained from the same sample, sequenced in a study of identical twins (dated by TCRdb to 2016 to 2017). Library prep was done by 5' RACE. Instrument on record: Illumina HiSeq 2000. The raw public reads went through TCRdb reprocessing: fastp at Q25, MiXCR clone calling, in-frame beta chains kept. Identical CDR3 protein sequences are pooled into one entry, listed with their most common genes and DNA. The sample records 1.5 million to 2 million distinct CDR3 sequences, less than 35% of which are singletons. The ten largest account for around 0.3% of the sample. Sequenced: cord blood. These receptors were collected from a newborn girl in good health.

This clonotype was detected ten times or more. The chain employs TRBV29-1 and TRBJ2-7; TRBD2 aligns across 11 bases. CDR3 length: 15 residues. J gave up 3 bases and V 1 base, and 5 bases lay outside the gene matches. From germline, CDR1 is SQVTM and CDR2 ANQGSEA. DNA of the CDR3: TGCAGCGTTGAAGGTTTGCTAGCGGGAGGCTACGAGCAGTACTTC. It translates to CSVEGLLAGGYEQYF.

The CDR3 is CASRQGTQETQYF. For the CDR3, the DNA is TGCGCCAGCCGACAGGGTACCCAAGAGACCCAGTACTTC. V gene TRBV4-1 combines with J gene TRBJ2-5; 7 bases fit TRBD1. The CDR3 consists of 13 residues. V lost 8 bases and J lost 1; bases outside the gene matches: 4. CDR1 MGHRA and CDR2 YSYEKL come from the germline V gene.

J is TRBJ1-1 and V is TRBV6-1; D possibly corresponds to TRBD1 (6 bases). The CDR3 runs 15 residues. Trimming cost V 2 bases and J 1 base, with 11 bases left between them. CDR1 and CDR2 (germline): MNHNS, SASEGT. The CDR3 bases are TGTGCCAGCAGTGAAAATTGGGGGGCGAACACTGAAGCTTTCTTT. Residues: CASSENWGANTEAFF.

Notes on this clonotype: One end of the junction is discordant with germline, which a read error may explain. The V call is TRBV28, the J call TRBJ2-3; possibly TRBD2 for D (5 bases). The CDR3 extends over 14 amino acids. Germline CDR1 is MDHEN and CDR2 is SYDVKM. CDR3 DNA: TGTGCCGGCAGTTCGGGGAAGAGGGCAGATACGCAGTATTTT. Protein product: CAGSSGKRADTQYF.

This clonotype was recorded a few times. The chain recombines TRBV6-5 with TRBJ2-7; TRBD2 agrees at 7 bases. Trimming took 1 base from V and 4 from J; bases not matched to a gene: 16. Germline V CDR1 and CDR2: MNHEY, SVGAGI. CDR3 size: 18 residues. The CDR3 sequence: CASSYYASGHNRPYEQYF. CDR3 bases: TGTGCCAGCAGTTACTACGCTAGCGGACACAACCGACCGTACGAGCAGTACTTC.

This clonotype was detected only a few times. This chain uses TRBV19 with TRBJ1-5; 7 nucleotides match TRBD1. The CDR3 covers 15 residues. After removal of 7 bases from V and 2 bases from J, the junction contained 8 bases not matched to a gene. CDR1 and CDR2 from the germline V gene are LNHDA and SQIVND (reference sequence). CDR3 bases: TGTGCCAGTACCATGGGAGGACAGGGCAATCAGCCCCAGCATTTT. Translation: CASTMGGQGNQPQHF.

The chain uses TRBV10-3 and TRBJ2-5; D is perhaps TRBD2 (5 bases). Germline-derived CDR1 and CDR2 are ENHRY and SYGVKD. V was trimmed by 3 bases and J by 11 bases, leaving 28 bases between them. This CDR3 contains 17 residues. The CDR3 loop reads CAISDSLEIASYNEQYF. In nucleotides, the CDR3 is TGTGCCATCAGTGATTCCCTCGAGATAGCGTCCTACAATGAGCAGTACTTC.

Only a few counts were recorded for this clonotype. V usage is TRBV6-5 and J usage is TRBJ1-6; D uncertain. CDR3 length equals 15 residues. Trimming shortened V by 8 bases and J by 10 bases, and 21 bases separated the two germline ends. The germline CDR1 and CDR2 sequences are MNHEY and SVGAGI. The CDR3, as DNA: TGTGCCAGCGGCTTGAAAGGACTGCGAGTCTCACCCCTCCACTTT. It codes for CASGLKGLRVSPLHF.

This clonotype showed up just a few times. The rearrangement uses TRBV10-3 and TRBJ1-1; D gene uncertain. Germline V gene data show CDR1 as ENHRY and CDR2 as SYGVKD. V was cut by 10 bases and J by 0 bases, with 12 bases left in between. This CDR3 is 13 amino acids long. CDR3 in DNA: TGTGCCAGCCTTGCAGAGATGAACACTGAAGCTTTCTTT. Its translation is CASLAEMNTEAFF.

V is TRBV10-3 and J is TRBJ1-3, with no clear D. V lost 4 bases and J lost 0, with 7 bases in between. CDR3 size: 14 residues. In germline, CDR1 is ENHRY, CDR2 SYGVKD. CDR3 residues: CAISGYSSGNTIYF. CDR3 nucleotide sequence: TGTGCCATCAGTGGATACAGCTCTGGAAACACCATATATTTT.

This clonotype has only a few counts. The chain combines TRBV2 with TRBJ1-4; D ambiguous. V was pared by 6 bases and J by 6 bases, with 14 bases between. This CDR3 contains 14 residues. The germline V gene has CDR1 SNHLY and CDR2 FYNNEI. The CDR3 region is CASSPFSSDEKLFF. CDR3 nucleotides: TGTGCCAGCAGCCCCTTTTCCTCGGATGAAAAACTGTTTTTT.

The rearrangement joins TRBV12-3 or TRBV12-4 to TRBJ2-3, with a tentative D call TRBD2 (5 bases). The CDR3 sequence is 14 residues long. Between the trimmed V and J ends, which lost 5 bases and 2 bases, there was a span of 11 bases. CDR3: CASSVTGNTDTQYF. The CDR3 nucleotides read TGTGCCAGCAGTGTAACGGGAAACACAGATACGCAGTATTTT.

This clonotype was seen at least ten times. The genes are TRBV12-3 or TRBV12-4 and TRBJ2-5; no clear D gene. V was cut by 6 bases and J by 2 bases, with 16 bases left in between. CDR3 length equals 15 residues. The CDR3, as DNA: TGTGCCAGCAGCAAAACCCTCGTAGGGCAAGAGACCCAGTACTTC. Its translation is CASSKTLVGQETQYF.

This sequence joins TRBV5-1 and TRBJ1-4; TRBD1 matches at 7 bases. There are 13 residues in the CDR3. J lost 10 bases, V lost 4 bases, and 7 bases had no gene match. Germline lookup yields CDR1 SGHRS and CDR2 YFSETQ. In DNA form, the CDR3 reads TGCGCCAGCAGCCAGAGGACAGGAGGAAAACTGTTTTTT. It encodes CASSQRTGGKLFF.

This clonotype was observed a few times. The rearrangement joins TRBV20-1 to TRBJ2-7; D ambiguous. This CDR3 contains 15 residues. Germline V gives CDR1 DFQATT, CDR2 SNEGSKA (reference sequence). Trimming pared 1 base from V and 2 bases from J, leaving 15 bases between. CDR3 in amino acids: CSARVGPIKTYEQYF. The CDR3 region has the DNA TGCAGTGCTAGAGTAGGGCCCATAAAAACCTACGAGCAGTACTTC.